The clone carrying this T cell receptor beta chain has a single count. This record belongs to a study of T cell changes during pregnancy in multiple sclerosis. The length of the CDR3 is 15 residues. Germline V CDR1 and CDR2: SGHAT, FQDESV (reference sequence). The ends were cut back, 6 bases at V and 0 bases at J, with 12 bases in the middle. Measured with immunoSEQ multiplex PCR; TCRdb has only the in-frame clones, and not every one. The data hold approximately 49,000 clones, with 90% to 95% observed a single time. The clonotype comes from a female donor with multiple sclerosis, enrolled in a pregnancy study. The material sequenced was peripheral blood, taken after pregnancy. J is TRBJ2-1 and V is TRBV11-1; weak D call: TRBD1 (6 bases). The CDR3, as DNA: TGTGCCAGCAGGGTACAGGGAAGCTCCTACAATGAGCAGTTCTTC. It encodes CASRVQGSSYNEQFF. Based on the CDR3 plus reference TRBV11-1 and TRBJ2-1, the full variable domain is EAEVAQSPRYKITEKSQAVAFWCDPISGHATLYWYRQILGQGPELLVQFQDESVVDDSQLPKDRFSAERLKGVDSTLKIQPAELGDSAMYLCASRVQGSSYNEQFFGPGTRLTVL.